The T cell receptor beta chain under discussion was sequenced for a study of CD8 T cells in Susac syndrome. About the research overall: Active disease was present in about 6 of the sequenced Susac syndrome patients, whereas roughly 8 of them were in remission.

To note about this clonotype: The antigen is undetermined.

Trimming removed 3 bases at V and 5 bases at J, with 13 bases between. The CDR3 runs to 14 residues. The V gene's germline CDR1 is PRHDT and CDR2 FYEKMQ (reference sequence). General study findings and limits: The CD4+ T cell repertoires in Susac syndrome were not clonally expanded.

TCR beta was sequenced from blood CD8+ and CD4+ T cells. Negative isolation was used for CD8+ and CD4+ T cells and FACS enrichment for TEMRA cells. Roughly 0.5 to 1 ug RNA was reverse transcribed with random hexamers. In TCRdb, the immunoSEQ multiplex PCR reads were re-called with MiXCR into one record per CDR3 protein. This table holds about 94,000 distinct CDR3 sequences, about 93% found once. The receptor's source is a human donor with Susac syndrome. The chain is built from TRBV13 and TRBJ2-5; D is perhaps TRBD1 or TRBD2 (5 bases each). The sample was CD4+ T cells from PBMCs. Here the CDR3 reads CASSFRGRGETQYF. In nucleotides, the CDR3 is TGTGCCAGCAGCTTTAGGGGTCGCGGGGAGACCCAGTACTTC.